Shown below are 26 T cell receptor beta chains from a single sample sequenced in a study of cytomegalovirus exposure and HLA in healthy donors. A multiplex PCR was run with 60 Vbeta primers and 13 Jbeta primers. The protocol was immunoSEQ multiplex PCR, while the TCRdb copy is restricted to in-frame clones and leaves out a portion. The repertoire has around 130,000 clones, over 70% of them found once; the top ten carry over 1.5%. Sequencing was done on a sample of PBMCs. These receptors were taken from a woman aged 40 to 50 in good health and CMV-seronegative.

The J gene is TRBJ2-3, the V gene TRBV2; 10 bases align to TRBD1. V dropped 5 bases and J dropped 2; count of bases not matched to a gene: 7. CDR3 length: 16 amino acids. CDR1 is SNHLY and CDR2 is FYNNEI in the germline V gene. CDR3 DNA sequence: TGTGCCAGCAGTATAACCGGGACAGGGGCCACAGATACGCAGTATTTT. This encodes CASSITGTGATDTQYF.

The rearrangement joins TRBV13 to TRBJ1-1, with no clear D. The CDR3 is 13 amino acids. Germline values: CDR1 PRHDT, CDR2 FYEKMQ (reference sequence). Trimming cost V 7 bases and J 1 base, with 10 bases left between them. CDR3 in DNA: TGTGCCAGCATAATACGAGGGAACACTGAAGCTTTCTTT. Translating gives CASIIRGNTEAFF.

This clone was recorded once. The chain carries TRBV5-1 and TRBJ2-3; tentative D call: TRBD2 (5 bases). CDR1 and CDR2 from the germline V gene are SGHRS and YFSETQ. The CDR3 length is 14 residues. Between the trimmed V and J ends, which lost 5 bases and 1 base, there was a span of 11 bases. Written as DNA, the CDR3 is TGCGCCAGCAGGCGGGTGTCAGGCACAGATACGCAGTATTTT. Protein sequence: CASRRVSGTDTQYF.

About this clone itself: One end of the junction varies from germline; a read error may be responsible. The chain has TRBV7-3 and TRBJ2-4; 9 bases match TRBD1. Germline V gives CDR1 SGHTA, CDR2 FQGTGA. The CDR3 is made up of 17 amino acids. CDR3 sequence reads: CASSLSPGTGTKNSQYF. The DNA of the CDR3 is TGTGCCAGCAGCTTAAGTCCCGGGACAGGGACCAAAAACAGTCAGTACTTC.

A note on this clone: The junction and the germline gene differ at one end; a read error may be behind it. This sequence joins TRBV18 and TRBJ2-6, with 7 bases that match TRBD1. This CDR3 contains 19 residues. Germline CDR1 is KGHSH and CDR2 is LQKENI. This CDR3 is CASSPLGQPLQTGANGLTF. The CDR3, as DNA: TGTGCCAGCTCACCACTGGGACAGCCCCTTCAGACTGGGGCCAACGGCCTGACTTTC.

This CDR3 reads CASSPNREYEKLFF. As DNA, the CDR3 is TGTGCCAGCTCACCAAACAGGGAGTATGAAAAACTGTTTTTT. The chain recombines TRBV18 with TRBJ1-4; a possible D gene is TRBD1 (6 bases). This CDR3 contains 14 residues. Germline CDR1 KGHSH, CDR2 LQKENI. V dropped 2 bases and J dropped 6 bases, with 10 bases sitting between them.

The chain links TRBV5-6 to TRBJ2-3; 12 bases align to TRBD1. The CDR3 totals 17 residues. Germline V gene data show CDR1 as SGHDT and CDR2 as YYEEEE. The V segment lost 3 bases and the J segment 11 bases; nucleotides outside the gene matches: 16. The chain's CDR3 is CASSSFGTGGEQSWQYF. In DNA form, the CDR3 reads TGTGCCAGCAGCTCCTTTGGGACAGGGGGCGAGCAGTCGTGGCAGTATTTT.

This clone was seen only a few times. The chain joins TRBV5-3 to TRBJ2-7, with 9 bases lining up with TRBD1. TRBV5-3 is treated as an ORF (open reading frame) with a function not yet certain. J gave up 3 bases and V 4 bases, and 5 bases lay outside the gene matches. The CDR3 loop spans 14 amino acids. The CDR3 is CARSGRDRDYEQYF. The CDR3 nucleotides are TGTGCCAGAAGCGGACGGGACAGGGACTACGAGCAGTACTTC.

This chain connects TRBV7-3 to TRBJ1-1; TRBD1 aligns across 9 bases. Germline trimming cut 2 bases from V and 1 base from J; bases unmatched to any gene: 11. This CDR3 region has 18 residues. Germline V lookup: CDR1 SGHTA, CDR2 FQGTGA. The CDR3 DNA sequence: TGTGCCAGCAGCTTATCAGGAGGGGACAGGGCAGCGAACACTGAAGCTTTCTTT. It specifies CASSLSGGDRAANTEAFF.

This clone was seen just once. Here the CDR3 reads CASNRDMDGQPQHF. The CDR3 coding sequence is TGTGCCAGCAACCGGGACATGGACGGGCAGCCCCAGCATTTT. The chain joins TRBV2 to TRBJ1-5, with D tentatively TRBD1 (6 bases). V was shortened by 7 bases and J by 7 bases, with 17 bases between the two germline ends. The CDR3 runs 14 residues. Germline values: CDR1 SNHLY, CDR2 FYNNEI.

The CDR3 DNA follows: TGCGCCAGCAGCTTGGGGGGGCAGATTTATCAGCCCCAGCATTTT. As protein: CASSLGGQIYQPQHF. This rearrangement joins TRBV5-1 to TRBJ1-5, with D perhaps TRBD1 (6 bases). The CDR3 has 15 amino acids. V was shortened by 0 bases and J by 5 bases, with 12 bases between the two germline ends. In germline, CDR1 is SGHRS, CDR2 YFSETQ.

The V gene is TRBV10-3, the J gene TRBJ2-3, with TRBD2 identical over 7 bases. Germline assignment: CDR1 ENHRY and CDR2 SYGVKD. CDR3 length: 16 residues. With 0 bases clipped from V and 1 base from J, the junction kept 4 bases outside the gene matches. Here the CDR3 reads CAISESASGGTDTQYF. The CDR3 DNA sequence: TGTGCCATCAGTGAGTCGGCTAGCGGTGGCACAGATACGCAGTATTTT.

Notes on this clone: At one boundary the junction diverges from the germline segment, which might be a read error. The CDR3 coding sequence is TGTGCCAGTAGTATTGCAGGGAACGTGGAGCTGGGCTTT. As protein: CASSIAGNVELGF. This chain connects TRBV19 to TRBJ1-1; D is perhaps TRBD1 (5 bases). CDR1 and CDR2 (germline): LNHDA, SQIVND (reference sequence). The CDR3 totals 13 residues.

This sequence joins TRBV5-1 and TRBJ1-1, with TRBD1 matching 9 bases. Germline V gene data show CDR1 as SGHRS and CDR2 as YFSETQ. This CDR3 has 14 amino acids. V lost 4 bases and J lost 3; bases outside the gene matches: 4. The CDR3 bases are TGCGCCAGCAGCGGACAGGGGTGGGACACTGAAGCTTTCTTT. Translation gives CASSGQGWDTEAFF.

V gene TRBV7-9 combines with J gene TRBJ2-2; perhaps TRBD2 as D (6 bases). V was shortened by 4 bases and J by 7 bases, with 16 bases between the two germline ends. Germline V CDR1 and CDR2: SEHNR, FQNEAQ (reference sequence). CDR3 size: 15 residues. The CDR3 DNA follows: TGTGCCAGCAGCTCGACCAAAAGGAGGGGCGGGGAGCTGTTTTTT. The encoded protein is CASSSTKRRGGELFF. The entire variable domain, with the rest obtained from reference TRBV7-9 and TRBJ2-2, is as follows: DTGVSQNPRHKITKRGQNVTFRCDPISEHNRLYWYRQTLGQGPEFLTYFQNEAQLEKSRLLSDRFSAERPKGSFSTLEIQRTEQGDSAMYLCASSSTKRRGGELFFGEGSRLTVL.

This clone was picked up one time. This chain's CDR3 is CASSSYQGVEVETQYF. The CDR3 DNA sequence: TGTGCCAGCAGTTCATATCAGGGGGTTGAGGTGGAGACCCAGTACTTC. The chain carries TRBV27 and TRBJ2-5; 7 bases map to TRBD1. The CDR3 is 16 amino acids. In germline, CDR1 is MNHEY, CDR2 SMNVEV (reference sequence). The V and J ends lost 4 bases and 5 bases, in that order; junction bases with no gene match: 13.

The J gene is TRBJ2-4, the V gene TRBV4-1; D call uncertain. The germline V and J ends were trimmed by 1 base and 11 bases, with 6 bases remaining between them. The CDR3 totals 11 residues. Germline loops: CDR1 MGHRA, CDR2 YSYEKL. DNA of the CDR3: TGCGCCAGCAGCCAAGCTGACTTTCAGTACTTC. Amino acid sequence: CASSQADFQYF.

CDR3: CASSVDRDSYEQYF. DNA of the CDR3: TGTGCCAGCAGTGTGGACAGGGACTCCTACGAGCAGTACTTC. The V call is TRBV6-5, the J call TRBJ2-7, with 8 bases matching TRBD1. The germline V gene has CDR1 MNHEY and CDR2 SVGAGI. V shed 5 bases, J shed 0 bases, and the junction held 3 bases outside the gene matches. CDR3 length: 14 residues.

The chain joins TRBV28 to TRBJ2-4; 7 bases map to TRBD2. Germline V CDR1 and CDR2: MDHEN, SYDVKM. Trimming cost V 8 bases and J 6 bases; bases outside gene matches: 19. The CDR3 spans 17 residues. The CDR3 protein is CASGGDSPRLPRNIQYF. For the CDR3, the DNA is TGTGCCAGCGGGGGGGACTCCCCACGACTCCCCCGAAACATTCAGTACTTC.

The chain couples TRBV2 to TRBJ2-7; unclear D gene. The CDR3 covers 13 residues. Germline V gene lookup returns CDR1 SNHLY and CDR2 FYNNEI. The V end was cut by 4 bases, the J end by 2 bases, with 9 bases between. Here the CDR3 DNA reads TGTGCCAGCAGTGTCGAACAGACCTACGAGCAGTACTTC. Translation: CASSVEQTYEQYF.

The chain carries TRBV4-1 and TRBJ1-5; 7 bases align to TRBD1. The CDR3 totals 16 residues. Germline assignment: CDR1 MGHRA and CDR2 YSYEKL. The junction had 8 bases not matched to a gene; V was cut back by 0 bases and J by 6 bases. The CDR3 DNA is TGCGCCAGCAGCCAAGATTATCCAGGGGGTGGTCAGCCCCAGCATTTT. It specifies CASSQDYPGGGQPQHF.

The sample holds one count of this clone. V usage is TRBV27 and J usage is TRBJ2-7, with TRBD2 matching over 10 bases. This CDR3 has 13 amino acids. Germline lookup yields CDR1 MNHEY and CDR2 SMNVEV (reference sequence). With 8 bases clipped from V and 0 bases from J, the junction kept 1 base outside the gene matches. The CDR3, as DNA: TGTGCCAGCTCTAGCGGGAGCTCCTACGAGCAGTACTTC. Translating it yields CASSSGSSYEQYF.

The gene calls are TRBV15 and TRBJ1-5; 9 nucleotides line up with TRBD1. With V trimmed by 3 bases and J by 6 bases, 6 bases remained unmatched. The CDR3 totals 15 residues. The germline CDR1 and CDR2 sequences are LNHNV and YYDKDF (reference sequence). Written as DNA, the CDR3 is TGTGCCACCAGCAGCGAACAGGGGGCGCCTCAGCCCCAGCATTTT. Translating gives CATSSEQGAPQPQHF.

V usage is TRBV2 and J usage is TRBJ1-1; 7 bases fit TRBD1. There are 14 residues in the CDR3. The ends lost 8 bases at V and 5 bases at J; junction bases unmatched: 11. In germline, CDR1 is SNHLY, CDR2 FYNNEI. The CDR3 loop is CASYGDRVLTEAFF. The CDR3 DNA follows: TGTGCCAGCTACGGCGACAGGGTGTTGACTGAAGCTTTCTTT.

V is TRBV5-1 and J is TRBJ1-1; TRBD1 might be the D (6 bases). From germline, CDR1 is SGHRS and CDR2 YFSETQ. Trimming removed 4 bases at V and 2 bases at J, with 15 bases between. CDR3 length equals 15 residues. CDR3 nucleotide sequence: TGCGCCAGCAGCGCCACAGGGACCAGTAACACTGAAGCTTTCTTT. It specifies CASSATGTSNTEAFF.

The chain couples TRBV4-2 to TRBJ1-1; the D gene is possibly TRBD1 (6 bases). Germline V CDR1 and CDR2: LGHNA, YNFKEQ. V was trimmed by 5 bases and J by 2 bases, leaving 9 bases between them. The CDR3 sequence is 13 residues long. The CDR3 loop is CASSTTGNTEAFF. The CDR3 DNA follows: TGTGCCAGCAGCACGACAGGAAACACTGAAGCTTTCTTT.